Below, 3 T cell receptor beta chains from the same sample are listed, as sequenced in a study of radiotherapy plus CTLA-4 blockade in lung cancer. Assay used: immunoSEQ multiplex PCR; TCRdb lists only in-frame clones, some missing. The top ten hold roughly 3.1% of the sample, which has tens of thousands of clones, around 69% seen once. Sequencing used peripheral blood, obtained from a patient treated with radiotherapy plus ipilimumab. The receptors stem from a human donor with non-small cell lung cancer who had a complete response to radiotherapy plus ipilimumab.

CDR3 in amino acids: CASSQGHHKGLSILYYGYTF. The CDR3 DNA reads as TGTGCCAGCAGTCAGGGGCATCACAAAGGGTTATCCATCCTCTACTATGGCTACACCTTC. The chain couples TRBV28 to TRBJ1-2; possibly TRBD1 for D (6 bases). The V end lost 5 bases, the J end lost 3 bases, and 31 bases lay between the germline ends. The CDR3 length is 20 residues. Germline CDR1 is MDHEN and CDR2 is SYDVKM.

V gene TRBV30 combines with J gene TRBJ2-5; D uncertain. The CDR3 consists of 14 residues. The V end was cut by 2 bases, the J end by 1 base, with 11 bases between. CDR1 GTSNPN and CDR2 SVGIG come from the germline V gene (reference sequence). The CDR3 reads CAWSLGAVQETQYF. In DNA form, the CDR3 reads TGTGCCTGGAGTTTAGGAGCTGTCCAAGAGACCCAGTACTTC.

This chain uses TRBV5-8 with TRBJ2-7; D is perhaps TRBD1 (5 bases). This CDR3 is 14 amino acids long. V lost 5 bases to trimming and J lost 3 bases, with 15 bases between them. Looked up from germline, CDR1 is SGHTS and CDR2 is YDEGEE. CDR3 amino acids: CASRVSRTYYEQYF. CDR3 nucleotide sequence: TGTGCCAGCAGGGTCTCGAGGACATACTACGAGCAGTACTTC.